This TCR beta chain emerged from a study of CXCR3-negative and CXCR3-positive naive CD8 T cells. Notes on this clonotype: The antigen is unknown.

Whole-study findings and limits: Similar levels of surface CD5 were seen between naive subsets; TCR strength was inferred from TRB CDR3 properties. Partially decreased CXCR3 expression was recorded after cryopreservation, and fresh PBMCs were used in most assays. TRBV-TRBJ usage was alike in naive CXCR3-negative and CXCR3-positive cells but differed in memory cells.

In germline, CDR1 is SGHTA, CDR2 FQGTGA. CDR3 size: 16 residues. Carrying UMI labels, the TRB cDNA libraries were prepared through 5' RACE. Following a re-call of the 5' RACE reads, TCRdb has one entry per CDR3 protein and lacks DNA. Its listing shows approximately 100,000 distinct CDR3 sequences. The sample comprised naive CXCR3- CD8+ T cells from blood. Subset specified: CD45RO-CCR7+CD27+CD95- naive CD8+ T cells lacking CXCR3 (TNR3-). The receptor was derived from a human donor in good health. Some clones in this sample may be carry-over from other donors' samples. The chain recombines TRBV7-3 with TRBJ2-1; absent DNA, TCRdb's TRBD2 call cannot be checked. The CDR3 loop reads CASGPSGESSYNEQFF.